The 8 T cell receptor beta chains listed next were all sequenced from one sample in a study of identical twins (TCRdb year 2016). Libraries were made using 5' RACE. Sequencing took place on an Illumina HiSeq 2000. TCRdb passed the public sequencing reads through fastp at Q25 and MiXCR, retaining productive beta sequences. Entries that share a CDR3 protein sequence are merged under the most common genes and DNA. The sample table records some 630,000 distinct CDR3 sequences; 7% to 7.5% of these occur just once. The ten top clones hold around 1.6% of the sample. This same sample was also taken into another study, of yellow fever vaccine responses in identical twins.

The sample was PBMCs. The receptors were sampled from a woman aged 18 to 35 in good health.

This clonotype turned up a few times. The V call is TRBV6-6, the J call TRBJ1-5, with D uncertain. The length of the CDR3 is 12 residues. Germline assignment: CDR1 MNHNY and CDR2 SVGAGI (reference sequence). V lost 2 bases, J lost 6 bases, and 5 bases lay in between. The CDR3 loop reads CASSYGGQPQHF. The CDR3 region has the DNA TGTGCCAGCAGTTACGGTGGTCAGCCCCAGCATTTT.

J is TRBJ2-1 and V is TRBV7-9; D is perhaps TRBD2 (6 bases). The CDR3 contains 15 residues. The germline V gene encodes CDR1 SEHNR and CDR2 FQNEAQ (reference sequence). Trimming took off 3 bases at V and 5 bases at J, with 14 bases between the two ends. CDR3 residues: CASSLAGLTHNEQFF. CDR3 nucleotides: TGTGCCAGCAGCTTGGCAGGACTAACGCACAATGAGCAGTTCTTC.

Ten or more counts support this clonotype. This chain links TRBV5-1 with TRBJ2-7; the D gene is possibly TRBD1 (5 bases). This CDR3 has 16 residues. In germline, CDR1 is SGHRS, CDR2 YFSETQ. V was trimmed by 0 bases and J by 2 bases, leaving 15 bases between them. As DNA, the CDR3 is TGCGCCAGCAGCTTGGGTCTTGAAGGACATCCCTACGAGCAGTACTTC. As protein: CASSLGLEGHPYEQYF.

This clonotype was found many times. The chain links TRBV7-2 to TRBJ2-3; 7 bases align to TRBD2. Germline CDR1 reads SGHTA; CDR2 reads FQGNSA. The trim removed 2 bases at V and 0 bases at J, leaving 5 bases unmatched. The CDR3 runs to 16 residues. Here the CDR3 reads CASSLLAATSTDTQYF. The DNA of the CDR3 is TGTGCCAGCAGCTTACTAGCGGCAACCAGCACAGATACGCAGTATTTT.

J is TRBJ2-1 and V is TRBV5-1; 14 positions agree with TRBD2. The junction had 4 bases not matched to a gene; V was cut back by 2 bases and J by 6 bases. Germline loops: CDR1 SGHRS, CDR2 YFSETQ. CDR3 length equals 16 residues. CDR3 nucleotides: TGCGCCAGCAGCTTAGACGGGACTAGCGGGGGCAATGAGCAGTTCTTC. Protein: CASSLDGTSGGNEQFF.

The chain links TRBV5-1 to TRBJ2-5, with TRBD2 matching over 9 bases. The CDR3 loop spans 17 amino acids. V lost 5 bases, J lost 5 bases, and 16 bases stayed unmatched. CDR1 is SGHRS and CDR2 is YFSETQ in the germline V gene. The CDR3 sequence is CASSTGASGITRETQYF. The CDR3 DNA reads TGCGCCAGCAGTACGGGGGCTAGCGGGATAACAAGGGAGACCCAGTACTTC.

This clonotype has only a few counts. CDR3 region: CASSRTGFTSTDTQYF. For the CDR3, the DNA is TGTGCCAGCAGCCGAACAGGGTTTACTAGCACAGATACGCAGTATTTT. The chain uses TRBV7-9 and TRBJ2-3, with a possible D match to TRBD1 (6 bases). V dropped 5 bases and J dropped 0 bases, with 15 bases sitting between them. CDR1 is SEHNR, CDR2 FQNEAQ, per germline (reference sequence). The CDR3 has 16 amino acids.

This clonotype was picked up many times. The CDR3 loop reads CASSIQGALAKNIQYF. The CDR3 bases are TGTGCCAGTAGTATACAGGGGGCACTAGCCAAAAACATTCAGTACTTC. The chain carries TRBV19 and TRBJ2-4; 8 positions match TRBD1. Germline assignment: CDR1 LNHDA and CDR2 SQIVND (reference sequence). CDR3 size: 16 residues. Losses at the gene ends were 2 bases for V and 0 bases for J; bases not matched to a gene: 3.